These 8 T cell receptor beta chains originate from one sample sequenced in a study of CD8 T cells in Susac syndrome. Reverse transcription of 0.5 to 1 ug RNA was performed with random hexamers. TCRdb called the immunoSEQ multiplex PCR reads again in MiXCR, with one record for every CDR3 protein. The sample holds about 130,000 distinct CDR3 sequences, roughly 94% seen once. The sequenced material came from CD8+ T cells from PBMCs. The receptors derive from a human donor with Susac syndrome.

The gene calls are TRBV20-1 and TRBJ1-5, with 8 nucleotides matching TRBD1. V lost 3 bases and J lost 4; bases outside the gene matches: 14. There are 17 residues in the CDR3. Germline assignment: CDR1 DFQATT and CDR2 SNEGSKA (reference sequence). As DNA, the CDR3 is TGCAGTGCTAGCCCCTTGGGGGACAGGCTCCCTAATCAGCCCCAGCATTTT. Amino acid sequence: CSASPLGDRLPNQPQHF.

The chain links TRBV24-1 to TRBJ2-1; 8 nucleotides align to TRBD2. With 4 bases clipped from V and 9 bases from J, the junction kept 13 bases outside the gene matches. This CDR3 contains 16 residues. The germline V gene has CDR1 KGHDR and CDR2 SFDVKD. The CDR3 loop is CATSDPLAGTRSEQFF. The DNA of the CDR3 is TGTGCCACCAGTGACCCTCTAGCGGGTACACGTAGTGAGCAGTTCTTC.

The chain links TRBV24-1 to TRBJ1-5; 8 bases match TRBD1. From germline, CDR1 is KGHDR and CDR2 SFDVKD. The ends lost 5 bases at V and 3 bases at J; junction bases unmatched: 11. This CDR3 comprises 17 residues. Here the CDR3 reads CATSVQGGEVANQPQHF. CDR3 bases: TGTGCCACCAGTGTACAGGGGGGTGAGGTCGCCAATCAGCCCCAGCATTTT.

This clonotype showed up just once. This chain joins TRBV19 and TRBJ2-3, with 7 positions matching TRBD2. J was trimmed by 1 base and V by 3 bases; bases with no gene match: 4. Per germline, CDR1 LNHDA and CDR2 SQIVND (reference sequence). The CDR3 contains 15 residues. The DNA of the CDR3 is TGTGCCAGTAGTATTTGGAGCGGGGGCACAGATACGCAGTATTTT. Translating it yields CASSIWSGGTDTQYF.

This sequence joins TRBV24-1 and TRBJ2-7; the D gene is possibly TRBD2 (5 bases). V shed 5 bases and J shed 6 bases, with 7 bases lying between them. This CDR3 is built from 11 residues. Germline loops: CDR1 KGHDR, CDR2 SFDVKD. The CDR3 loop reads CATSGAGEQYF. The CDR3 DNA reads TGTGCCACCAGTGGTGCGGGCGAGCAGTACTTC.

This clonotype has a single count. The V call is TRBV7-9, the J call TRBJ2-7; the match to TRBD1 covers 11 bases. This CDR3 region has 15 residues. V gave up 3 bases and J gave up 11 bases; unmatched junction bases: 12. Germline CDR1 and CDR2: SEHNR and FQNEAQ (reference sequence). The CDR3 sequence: CASSFSSRDRGVKYF. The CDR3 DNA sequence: TGTGCCAGCAGCTTCTCATCCCGGGACAGGGGGGTGAAGTACTTC.

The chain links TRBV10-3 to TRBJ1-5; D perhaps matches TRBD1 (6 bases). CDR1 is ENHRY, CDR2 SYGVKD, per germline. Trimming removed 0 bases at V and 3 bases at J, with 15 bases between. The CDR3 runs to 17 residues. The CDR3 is CAISESGGLGINQPQHF. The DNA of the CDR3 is TGTGCCATCAGTGAGTCGGGGGGCCTCGGTATCAATCAGCCCCAGCATTTT.

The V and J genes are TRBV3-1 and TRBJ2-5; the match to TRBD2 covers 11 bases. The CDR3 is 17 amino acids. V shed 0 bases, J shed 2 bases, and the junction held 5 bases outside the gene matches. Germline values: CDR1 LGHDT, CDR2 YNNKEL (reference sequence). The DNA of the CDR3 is TGTGCCAGCAGCCAAGAGGGCTGGACTAGCGGGCAAGAGACCCAGTACTTC. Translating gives CASSQEGWTSGQETQYF.